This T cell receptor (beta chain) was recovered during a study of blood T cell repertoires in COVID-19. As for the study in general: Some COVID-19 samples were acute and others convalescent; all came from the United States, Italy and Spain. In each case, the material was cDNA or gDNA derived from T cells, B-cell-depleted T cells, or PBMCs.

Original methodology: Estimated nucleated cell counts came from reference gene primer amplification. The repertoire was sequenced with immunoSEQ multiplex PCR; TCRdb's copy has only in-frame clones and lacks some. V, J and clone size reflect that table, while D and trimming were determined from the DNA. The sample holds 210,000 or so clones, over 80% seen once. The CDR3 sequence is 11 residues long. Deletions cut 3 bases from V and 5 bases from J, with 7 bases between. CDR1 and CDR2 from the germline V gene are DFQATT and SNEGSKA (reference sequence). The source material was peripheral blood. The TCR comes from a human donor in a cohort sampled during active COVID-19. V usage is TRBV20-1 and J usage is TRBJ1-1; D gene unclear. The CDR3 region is CSASPPTEAFF. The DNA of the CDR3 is TGCAGTGCTAGTCCCCCAACTGAAGCTTTCTTT.